A single TCR beta chain is shown here with its context. Its antigen remains undetermined. No base qualities exist here, and no much larger clone lies one base off it. This entry is derived from a study of T cells in Graves' hyperthyroidism and ophthalmopathy (dated by TCRdb to between 2018 and 2021). With regard to the full study: Peripheral blood samples were taken at initial diagnosis, before any treatment was given. A discovery cohort of roughly 96 patients, approximately 45 with Graves' ophthalmopathy and approximately 60 with stable Graves' hyperthyroidism, was used to find distinguishing TCR V-J signatures. After blood sampling, hyperthyroidism patients were treated with methimazole at a starting dose of 30 mg daily, and ophthalmopathy patients were treated with high-dose intravenous methylprednisolone. The roughly 94 discovery patients were randomly split 7:3 into training and test sets. According to the paper, TCR Vbeta CDR3 sequencing was carried out on about 140 peripheral blood samples, which came from fewer than 50 ophthalmopathy, around 75 hyperthyroidism and around 17 progressor patients. The study also compared thyroid tissue and blood T-cell repertoires from a handful of Graves' hyperthyroidism patients. Prospective prediction of ophthalmopathy was tested in an independent validation cohort consisting of 18 to 20 hyperthyroidism patients and approximately 16 patients who later progressed to ophthalmopathy.

The CDR3, from cysteine to phenylalanine, totals 13 residues. Only the CDR3 region is kept as DNA, spanning 39 bases read in frame from base 1. CDR1 and CDR2, per the germline V gene, are MNHEY and SVGEGT. Overall results and qualifications from the work: Sample size was not statistically predetermined, and blinding of investigators to group allocation was not performed. During validation, the model predicted progression to ophthalmopathy a median of about 6.3 months ahead of onset, with around 65% sensitivity and 72.22% specificity. In cross-validation, a model built on a 13 V-J signature told ophthalmopathy apart from stable hyperthyroidism with approximately 90% sensitivity and 81% to 82% specificity, and in testing the same model reached 80%/75%. Most expanded thyroid clonotypes (frequency above 0.001) were also found in blood, which suggests that blood repertoires may mirror thyroid immune responses.

A patient counted as having stable Graves' hyperthyroidism if no progression to ophthalmopathy occurred over 18 months of follow-up. Hyperthyroidism patients were aged 18 to 65 years and newly diagnosed, with disease duration of less than 2 months. Patients with uncontrolled infections, other autoimmune diseases, pregnancy or lactation were excluded. Diagnoses relied on clinical symptoms, serum thyroxine and TRAb, thyroid ultrasound and orbital computed tomography. PBMCs were separated from roughly 10 ml of fresh peripheral blood using Ficoll-Paque density gradient centrifugation. Trizol reagent was used to extract total RNA, and RNA quality was then checked on an Agilent 2100 Bioanalyzer. TCR beta CDR3 regions were amplified from RNA transcripts. A first-round RT-PCR of the TCR CDR3 used the HTBI primer set with the Qiagen OneStep RT-PCR kit. A second multiplex PCR round built the libraries, followed by size selection and purification. Paired-end sequencing of the libraries was performed with 100 bp reads on an Illumina HiSeq2000. Per the original workflow: SOAPnuke was used to process the raw data, removing reads that contained adapters or uncalled bases, had a mean Phred below 15, or lacked an exact match to the constant primer or identifier. High-quality paired reads were merged using COPE v1.2.5, and each unique nucleotide sequence was defined as a clonotype. MiTCR v1.1 was used to align the clonotypes against IMGT TRBV, TRBD and TRBJ reference segments. Only V-J combinations with frequency above 0.0001, covering 99.2% of repertoires, were analysed. The TCS score was defined as F50 (clonal expansion) divided by E x V (chaos), with BLOSUM62-based TCRdist calculated between CDR3 peptides within each V-J. Welch's t-statistics and random forest reduced several hundred V-J features to roughly 13, which were used in a naive Bayes classifier (R e1071). TCRdb passed the public sequencing reads through fastp at Q25 and MiXCR, retaining productive beta sequences. A single entry per CDR3 protein holds the most common genes and DNA from its merged rows. The V and J calls shown here were made by TCRdb, not taken from the authors' results. Within this sample are 340,000 or so distinct CDR3 sequences, with around a sixth of them counted one time only. The ten most abundant clones make up approximately 49% of the sample.

Sequenced: blood. This chain joins TRBV6-2 or TRBV6-3 to TRBJ2-7; there is no confident call for the D gene. The J call may not be correct, given that the DNA end is closer to TRBJ2-1. The receptor comes from a woman aged 45-59 years with Graves' hyperthyroidism. At the DNA level, the sequence is TGTGCCAGCAGGATATCACACTCCTACGAGCAGTTCTTC. Its coded protein is CASRISHSYEQFF.